The clone carrying this T cell receptor (beta chain) came up many times. This specimen comes from a study of response to subunit inactivated influenza vaccine. TCRdb reanalysed the RT-PCR reads using MiXCR and keeps one entry per CDR3 protein. The repertoire holds approximately 530,000 distinct CDR3 sequences, over 10% seen once, with 13% in the top ten. In germline, CDR1 is SGHVS, CDR2 FNYEAQ. V was clipped by 8 bases and J by 1 base, with 8 bases between them. The length of the CDR3 is 13 residues. This chain connects TRBV7-6 to TRBJ2-2, with D possibly TRBD1 on 5 matching bases. This clonotype was obtained from a man aged 50 or older who received an inactivated influenza vaccine. The sample here was PBMCs from blood, taken about 6 weeks after vaccination. CDR3 in DNA: TGTGCCAGCCGAGGACAGAACACCGGGGAGCTGTTTTTT. It translates to CASRGQNTGELFF.